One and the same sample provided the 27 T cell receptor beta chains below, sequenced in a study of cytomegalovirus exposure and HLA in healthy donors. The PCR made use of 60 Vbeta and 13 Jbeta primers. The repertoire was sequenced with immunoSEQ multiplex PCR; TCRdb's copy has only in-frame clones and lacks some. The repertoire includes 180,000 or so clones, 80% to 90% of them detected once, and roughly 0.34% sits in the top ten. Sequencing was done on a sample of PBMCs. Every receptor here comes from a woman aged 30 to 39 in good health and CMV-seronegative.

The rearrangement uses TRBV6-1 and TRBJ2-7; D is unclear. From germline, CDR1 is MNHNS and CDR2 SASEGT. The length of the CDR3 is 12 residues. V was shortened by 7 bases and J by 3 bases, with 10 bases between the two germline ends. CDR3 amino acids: CASNHRSYEQYF. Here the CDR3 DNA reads TGTGCCAGCAATCACAGAAGCTACGAGCAGTACTTC.

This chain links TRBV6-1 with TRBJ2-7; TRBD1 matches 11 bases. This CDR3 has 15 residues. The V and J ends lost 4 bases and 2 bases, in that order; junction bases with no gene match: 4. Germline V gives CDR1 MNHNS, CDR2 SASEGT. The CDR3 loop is CASSGEGQGAYEQYF. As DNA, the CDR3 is TGTGCCAGCAGTGGCGAGGGACAGGGGGCCTACGAGCAGTACTTC.

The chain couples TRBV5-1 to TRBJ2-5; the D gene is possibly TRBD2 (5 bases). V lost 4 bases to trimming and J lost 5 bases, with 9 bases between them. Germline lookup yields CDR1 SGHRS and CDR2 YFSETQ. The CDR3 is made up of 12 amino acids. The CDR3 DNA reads TGCGCCAGCAGCCGCTGGAGGGAGACCCAGTACTTC. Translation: CASSRWRETQYF.

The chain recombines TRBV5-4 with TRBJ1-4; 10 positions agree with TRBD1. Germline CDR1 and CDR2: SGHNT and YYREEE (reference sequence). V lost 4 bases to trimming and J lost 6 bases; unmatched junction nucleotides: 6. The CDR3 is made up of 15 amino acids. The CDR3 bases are TGTGCCAGCAGCCCGTCAGGGACAGGGGATGAAAAACTGTTTTTT. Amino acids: CASSPSGTGDEKLFF. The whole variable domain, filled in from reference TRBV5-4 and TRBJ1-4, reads ETGVTQSPTHLIKTRGQQVTLRCSSQSGHNTVSWYQQALGQGPQFIFQYYREEENGRGNFPPRFSGLQFPNYSSELNVNALELDDSALYLCASSPSGTGDEKLFFGSGTQLSVL.

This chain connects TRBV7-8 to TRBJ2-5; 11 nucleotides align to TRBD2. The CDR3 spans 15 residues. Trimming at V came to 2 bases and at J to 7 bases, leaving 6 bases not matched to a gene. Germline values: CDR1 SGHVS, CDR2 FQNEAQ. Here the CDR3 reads CASSLSLAGGGTQYF. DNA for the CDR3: TGTGCCAGCAGCTTAAGCCTAGCGGGAGGTGGGACCCAGTACTTC.

The CDR3 DNA reads as TGTGCCAGCAGTTACTCGAGGGCGGGTGCGGGAAACACCATATATTTT. This sequence encodes CASSYSRAGAGNTIYF. The chain carries TRBV6-5 and TRBJ1-3; the D is unclear. This CDR3 region has 16 residues. The germline V gene has CDR1 MNHEY and CDR2 SVGAGI. Trimming removed 0 bases at V and 4 bases at J, with 13 bases between.

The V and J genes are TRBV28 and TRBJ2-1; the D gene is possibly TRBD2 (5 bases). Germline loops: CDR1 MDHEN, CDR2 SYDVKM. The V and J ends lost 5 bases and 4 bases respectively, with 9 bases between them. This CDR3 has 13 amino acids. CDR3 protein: CASSPRRYNEQFF. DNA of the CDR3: TGTGCCAGCAGTCCCCGGAGGTACAATGAGCAGTTCTTC.

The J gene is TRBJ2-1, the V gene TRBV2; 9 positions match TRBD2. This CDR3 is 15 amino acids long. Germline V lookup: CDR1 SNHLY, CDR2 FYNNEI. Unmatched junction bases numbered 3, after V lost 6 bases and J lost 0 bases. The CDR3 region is CASRVGLASYNEQFF. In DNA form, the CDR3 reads TGTGCCAGCAGAGTGGGACTAGCCTCCTACAATGAGCAGTTCTTC.

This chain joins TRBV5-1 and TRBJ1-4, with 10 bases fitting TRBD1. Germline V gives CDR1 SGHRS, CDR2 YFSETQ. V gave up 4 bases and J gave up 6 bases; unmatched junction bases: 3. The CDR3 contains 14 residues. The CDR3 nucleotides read TGCGCCAGCAGCCACGGGACAGGGGATGAAAAACTGTTTTTT. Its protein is CASSHGTGDEKLFF.

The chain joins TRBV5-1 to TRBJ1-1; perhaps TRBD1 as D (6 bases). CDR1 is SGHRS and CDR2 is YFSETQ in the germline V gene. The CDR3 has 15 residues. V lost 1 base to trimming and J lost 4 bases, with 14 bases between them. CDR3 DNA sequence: TGCGCCAGCAGCTTGTATGGGCAGGGGAGCACTGAAGCTTTCTTT. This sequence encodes CASSLYGQGSTEAFF.

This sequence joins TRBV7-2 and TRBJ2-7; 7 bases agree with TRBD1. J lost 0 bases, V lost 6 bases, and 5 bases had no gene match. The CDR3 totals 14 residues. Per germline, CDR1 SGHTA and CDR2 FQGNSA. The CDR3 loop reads CASSRTGYSYEQYF. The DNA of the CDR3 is TGTGCCAGCAGTCGGACAGGTTACTCCTACGAGCAGTACTTC.

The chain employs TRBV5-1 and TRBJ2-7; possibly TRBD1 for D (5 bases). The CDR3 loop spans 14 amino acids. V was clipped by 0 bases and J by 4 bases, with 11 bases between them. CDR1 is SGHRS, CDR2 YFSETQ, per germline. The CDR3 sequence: CASSLAGPLYEQYF. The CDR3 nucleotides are TGCGCCAGCAGCTTGGCAGGGCCTTTATACGAGCAGTACTTC.

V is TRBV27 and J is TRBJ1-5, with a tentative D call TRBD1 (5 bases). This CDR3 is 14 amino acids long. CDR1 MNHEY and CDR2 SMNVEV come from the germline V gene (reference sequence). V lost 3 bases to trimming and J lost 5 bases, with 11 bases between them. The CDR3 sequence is CASSFRGADQPQHF. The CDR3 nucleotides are TGTGCCAGCAGTTTCCGCGGGGCCGATCAGCCCCAGCATTTT.

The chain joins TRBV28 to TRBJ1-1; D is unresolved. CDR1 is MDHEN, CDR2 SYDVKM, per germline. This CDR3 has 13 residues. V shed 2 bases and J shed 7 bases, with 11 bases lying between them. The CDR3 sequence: CASSLISPVEAFF. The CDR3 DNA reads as TGTGCCAGCAGTTTAATTAGCCCCGTTGAAGCTTTCTTT.

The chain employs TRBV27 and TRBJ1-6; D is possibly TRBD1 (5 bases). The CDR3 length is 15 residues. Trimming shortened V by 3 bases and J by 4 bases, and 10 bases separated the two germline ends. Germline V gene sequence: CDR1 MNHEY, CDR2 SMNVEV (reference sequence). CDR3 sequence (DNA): TGTGCCAGCAGTTTGAGCGGGGCTTATAATTCACCCCTCCACTTT. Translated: CASSLSGAYNSPLHF.

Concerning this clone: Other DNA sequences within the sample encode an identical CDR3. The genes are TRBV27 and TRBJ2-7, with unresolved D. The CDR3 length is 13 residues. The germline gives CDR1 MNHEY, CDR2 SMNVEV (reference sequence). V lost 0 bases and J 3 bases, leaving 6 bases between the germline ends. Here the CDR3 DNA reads TGTGCCAGCAGTTTATCCCCCCTCTACGAGCAGTACTTC. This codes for CASSLSPLYEQYF.

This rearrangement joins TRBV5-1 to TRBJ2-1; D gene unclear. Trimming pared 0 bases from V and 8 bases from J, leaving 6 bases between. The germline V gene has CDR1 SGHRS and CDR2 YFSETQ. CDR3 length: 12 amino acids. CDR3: CASSLAGHEQFF. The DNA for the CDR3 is TGCGCCAGCAGCTTGGCGGGTCATGAGCAGTTCTTC.

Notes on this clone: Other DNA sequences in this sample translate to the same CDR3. Here the CDR3 reads CSVDRGNEQFF. The CDR3 nucleotides are TGCAGCGTTGATCGGGGGAATGAGCAGTTCTTC. The rearrangement uses TRBV29-1 and TRBJ2-1; D is perhaps TRBD2 (6 bases). This CDR3 has 11 amino acids. The germline gives CDR1 SQVTM, CDR2 ANQGSEA. With 3 bases removed from V and 7 bases from J, the gap between germline ends came to 7 bases.

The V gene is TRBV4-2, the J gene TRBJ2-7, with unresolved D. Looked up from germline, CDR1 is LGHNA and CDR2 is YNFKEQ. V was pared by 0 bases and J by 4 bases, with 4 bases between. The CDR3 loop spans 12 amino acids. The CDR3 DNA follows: TGTGCCAGCAGCCAAGATTTATACGAGCAGTACTTC. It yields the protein CASSQDLYEQYF.

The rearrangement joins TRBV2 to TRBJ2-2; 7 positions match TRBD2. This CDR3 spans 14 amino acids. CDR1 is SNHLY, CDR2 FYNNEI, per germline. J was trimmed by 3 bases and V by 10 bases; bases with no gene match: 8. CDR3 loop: CATRWGGDTGELFF. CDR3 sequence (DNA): TGTGCCACCAGATGGGGGGGGGACACCGGGGAGCTGTTTTTT.

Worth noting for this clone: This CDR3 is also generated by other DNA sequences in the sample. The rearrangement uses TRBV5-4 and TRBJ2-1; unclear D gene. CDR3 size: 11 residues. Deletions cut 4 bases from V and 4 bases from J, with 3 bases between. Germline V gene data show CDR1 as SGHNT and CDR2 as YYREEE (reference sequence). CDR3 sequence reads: CASSQYNEQFF. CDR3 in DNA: TGTGCCAGCAGCCAGTACAATGAGCAGTTCTTC.

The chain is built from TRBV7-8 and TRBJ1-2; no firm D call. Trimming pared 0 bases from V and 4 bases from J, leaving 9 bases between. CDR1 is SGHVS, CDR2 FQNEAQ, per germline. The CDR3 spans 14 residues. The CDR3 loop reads CASSLAAGSYGYTF. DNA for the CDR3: TGTGCCAGCAGCTTAGCTGCCGGTAGCTATGGCTACACCTTC.

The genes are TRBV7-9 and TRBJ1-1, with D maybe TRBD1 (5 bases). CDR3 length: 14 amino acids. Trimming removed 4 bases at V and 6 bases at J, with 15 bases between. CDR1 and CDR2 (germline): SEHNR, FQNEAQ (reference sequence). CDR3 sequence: CASSWRGGLAEAFF. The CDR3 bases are TGTGCCAGCAGCTGGAGGGGAGGTTTAGCTGAAGCTTTCTTT.

CDR3 nucleotides: TGTGCCAGCAGCTTAGGCCGGCAGGGTTTTGAGCAGTTCTTC. Translating gives CASSLGRQGFEQFF. The chain uses TRBV13 and TRBJ2-1; D may be TRBD1 (5 bases). Germline V lookup: CDR1 PRHDT, CDR2 FYEKMQ (reference sequence). CDR3 length equals 14 residues. V lost 0 bases to trimming and J lost 9 bases, with 12 bases between them.

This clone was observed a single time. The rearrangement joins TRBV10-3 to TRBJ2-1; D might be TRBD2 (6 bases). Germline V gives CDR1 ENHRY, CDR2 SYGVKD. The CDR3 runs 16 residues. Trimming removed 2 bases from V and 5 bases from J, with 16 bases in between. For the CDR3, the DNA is TGTGCCATCAGTGAGGGCGTGGGGGGATGGGACAATGAGCAGTTCTTC. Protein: CAISEGVGGWDNEQFF.

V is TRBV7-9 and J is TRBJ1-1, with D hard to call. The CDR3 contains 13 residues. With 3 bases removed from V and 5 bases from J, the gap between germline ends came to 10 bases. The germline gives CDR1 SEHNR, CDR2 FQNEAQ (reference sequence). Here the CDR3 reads CASSFGRGTEAFF. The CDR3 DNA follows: TGTGCCAGCAGCTTTGGCCGGGGAACTGAAGCTTTCTTT.

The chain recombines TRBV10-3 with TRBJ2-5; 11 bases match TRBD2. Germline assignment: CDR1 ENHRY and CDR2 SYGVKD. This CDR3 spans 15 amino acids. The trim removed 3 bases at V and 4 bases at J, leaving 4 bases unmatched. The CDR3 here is CAISDLGLAGETQYF. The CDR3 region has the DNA TGTGCCATCAGTGACCTTGGACTAGCGGGAGAGACCCAGTACTTC.